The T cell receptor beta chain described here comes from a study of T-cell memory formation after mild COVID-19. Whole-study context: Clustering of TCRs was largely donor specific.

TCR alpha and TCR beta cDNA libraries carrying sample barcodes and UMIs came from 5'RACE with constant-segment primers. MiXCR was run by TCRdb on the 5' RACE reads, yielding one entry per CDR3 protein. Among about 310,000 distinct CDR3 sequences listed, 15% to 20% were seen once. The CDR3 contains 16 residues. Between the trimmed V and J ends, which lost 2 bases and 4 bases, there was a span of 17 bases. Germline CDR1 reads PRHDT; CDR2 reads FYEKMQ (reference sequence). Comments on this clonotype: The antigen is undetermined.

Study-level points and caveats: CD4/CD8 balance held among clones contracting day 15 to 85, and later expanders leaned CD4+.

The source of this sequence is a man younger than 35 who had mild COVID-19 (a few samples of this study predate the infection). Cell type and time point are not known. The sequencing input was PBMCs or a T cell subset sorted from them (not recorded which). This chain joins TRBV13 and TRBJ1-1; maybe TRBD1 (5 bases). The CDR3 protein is CASSLRWTRGSTEAFF. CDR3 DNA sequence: TGTGCCAGCAGCTTACGCTGGACTCGGGGGAGCACTGAAGCTTTCTTT. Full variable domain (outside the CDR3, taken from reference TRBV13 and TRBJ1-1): AAGVIQSPRHLIKEKRETATLKCYPIPRHDTVYWYQQGPGQDPQFLISFYEKMQSDKGSIPDRFSAQQFSDYHSELNMSSLELGDSALYFCASSLRWTRGSTEAFFGQGTRLTVV.